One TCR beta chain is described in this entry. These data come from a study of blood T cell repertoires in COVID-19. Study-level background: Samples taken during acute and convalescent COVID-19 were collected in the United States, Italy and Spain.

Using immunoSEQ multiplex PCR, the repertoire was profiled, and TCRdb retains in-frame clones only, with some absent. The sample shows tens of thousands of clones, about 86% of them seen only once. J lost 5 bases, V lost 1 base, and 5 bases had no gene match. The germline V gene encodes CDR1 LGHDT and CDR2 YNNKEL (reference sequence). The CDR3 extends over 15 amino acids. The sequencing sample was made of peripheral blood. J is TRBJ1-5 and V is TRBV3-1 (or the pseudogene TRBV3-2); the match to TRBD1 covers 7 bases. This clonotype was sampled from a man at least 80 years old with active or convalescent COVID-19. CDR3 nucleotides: TGTGCCAGCAGCCAAGGAGCCAGGGGGTATCAGCCCCAGCATTTT. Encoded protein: CASSQGARGYQPQHF.